This T cell receptor beta chain was recorded in a study of control samples from healthy donors and cancer patients. This table comes from immunoSEQ multiplex PCR, and its TCRdb copy is limited to in-frame clones, with some not included. This repertoire shows about 170,000 clones, around 90% found once; its top ten account for about 12%. Germline V gene sequence: CDR1 MNHEY, CDR2 SVGAGI. The CDR3 covers 14 residues. Trimming took off 2 bases at V and 1 base at J, with 8 bases between the two ends. The V and J genes are TRBV6-5 and TRBJ1-1; no firm D call. The sequenced sample was blood. This TCR derives from a man aged 30 to 39 in good health. Here the CDR3 DNA reads TGTGCCAGCAGTTACGACGGTTCGAACACTGAAGCTTTCTTT. Its translation: CASSYDGSNTEAFF.